Described below is a single T cell receptor (beta chain) sequence and its context. V lost 0 bases and J lost 7, with 3 bases in between. The CDR3 length is 10 residues. The germline gives CDR1 SQVTM, CDR2 ANQGSEA. These data belong to a study of shared clonotypes between healthy human individuals. Across the study: Plates per donor: three CD4 naive, three CD4 memory, two CD8 naive, one CD8 memory.

Naive CD8 cells comprised CD45RO-negative, CCR7-positively selected cells, excluding terminally differentiated effector memory CD45RA+ cells. Produced via immunoSEQ multiplex PCR; TCRdb's table is partial and in-frame only. Altogether about 2 million clones are present, around 96% being singletons, with the ten largest covering 1% to 1.5%. The chain uses TRBV29-1 and TRBJ1-2; D ambiguous. This TCR derives from a man in his late teens or twenties in good health. Sequenced input: naive CD8+ T cells sorted from blood. Here the CDR3 reads CSVEDVGYTF. CDR3 in DNA: TGCAGCGTTGAAGACGTTGGCTACACCTTC. The whole variable domain, filled in from reference TRBV29-1 and TRBJ1-2, reads SAVISQKPSRDICQRGTSLTIQCQVDSQVTMMFWYRQQPGQSLTLIATANQGSEATYESGFVIDKFPISRPNLTFSTLTVSNMSPEDSSIYLCSVEDVGYTFGSGTRLTVV.